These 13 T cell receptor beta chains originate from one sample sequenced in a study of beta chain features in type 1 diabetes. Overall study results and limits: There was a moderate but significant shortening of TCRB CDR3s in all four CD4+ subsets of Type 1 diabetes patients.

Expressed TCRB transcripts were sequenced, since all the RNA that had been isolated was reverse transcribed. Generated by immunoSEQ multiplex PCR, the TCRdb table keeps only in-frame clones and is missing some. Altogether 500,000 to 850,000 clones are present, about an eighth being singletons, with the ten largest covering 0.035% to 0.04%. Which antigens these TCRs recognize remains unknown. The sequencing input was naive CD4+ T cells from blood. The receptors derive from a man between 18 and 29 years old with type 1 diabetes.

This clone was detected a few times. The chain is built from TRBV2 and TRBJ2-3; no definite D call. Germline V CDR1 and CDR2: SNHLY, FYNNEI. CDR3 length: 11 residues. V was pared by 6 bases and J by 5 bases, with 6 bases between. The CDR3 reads CASRVEDTQYF. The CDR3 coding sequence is TGTGCCAGCAGGGTAGAAGATACGCAGTATTTT.

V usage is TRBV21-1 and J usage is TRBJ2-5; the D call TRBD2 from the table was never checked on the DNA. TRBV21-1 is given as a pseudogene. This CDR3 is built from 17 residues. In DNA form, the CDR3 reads TGTGCCAGCAGCGTTCGTACCGGGACTAGCGTACAAGAGACCCAGTACTTC. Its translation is CASSVRTGTSVQETQYF.

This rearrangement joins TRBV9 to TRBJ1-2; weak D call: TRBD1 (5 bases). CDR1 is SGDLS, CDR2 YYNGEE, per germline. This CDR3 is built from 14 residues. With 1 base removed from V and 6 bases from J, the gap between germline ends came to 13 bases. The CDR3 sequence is CASSVSAGSNGYTF. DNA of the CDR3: TGTGCCAGCAGCGTATCGGCAGGGAGTAATGGCTACACCTTC.

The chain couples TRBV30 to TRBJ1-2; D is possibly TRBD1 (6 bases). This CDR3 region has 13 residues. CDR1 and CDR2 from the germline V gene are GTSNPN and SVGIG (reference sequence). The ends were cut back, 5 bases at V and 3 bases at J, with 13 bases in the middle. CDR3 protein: CAWLNRAHYGYTF. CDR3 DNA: TGTGCCTGGTTGAACAGGGCTCACTATGGCTACACCTTC. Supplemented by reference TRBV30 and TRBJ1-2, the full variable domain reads SQTIHQWPATLVQPVGSPLSLECTVEGTSNPNLYWYRQAAGRGLQLLFYSVGIGQISSEVPQNLSASRPQDRQFILSSKKLLLSDSGFYLCAWLNRAHYGYTFGSGTRLTVV.

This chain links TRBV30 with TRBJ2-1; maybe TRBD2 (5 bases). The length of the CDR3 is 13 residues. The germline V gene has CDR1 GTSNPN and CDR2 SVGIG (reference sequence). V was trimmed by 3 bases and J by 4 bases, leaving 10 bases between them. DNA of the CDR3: TGTGCCTGGAGCCTAGGACTTTACAATGAGCAGTTCTTC. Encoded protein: CAWSLGLYNEQFF.

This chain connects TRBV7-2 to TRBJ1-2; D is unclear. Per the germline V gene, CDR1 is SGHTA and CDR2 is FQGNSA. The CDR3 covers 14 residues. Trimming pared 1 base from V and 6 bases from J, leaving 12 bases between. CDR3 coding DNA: TGTGCCAGCAGCTTAGACGGGATTCGCCATGGCTACACCTTC. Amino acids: CASSLDGIRHGYTF.

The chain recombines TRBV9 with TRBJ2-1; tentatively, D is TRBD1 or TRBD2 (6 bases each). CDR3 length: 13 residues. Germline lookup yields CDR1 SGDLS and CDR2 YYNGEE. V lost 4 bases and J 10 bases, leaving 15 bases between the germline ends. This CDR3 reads CASSFQEGGEQFF. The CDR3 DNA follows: TGTGCCAGCAGCTTTCAAGAGGGGGGCGAGCAGTTCTTC.

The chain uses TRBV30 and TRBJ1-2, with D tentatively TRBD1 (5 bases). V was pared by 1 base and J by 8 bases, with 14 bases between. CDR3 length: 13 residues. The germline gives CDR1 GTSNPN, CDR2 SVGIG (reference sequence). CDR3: CAWSASGLRGYTF. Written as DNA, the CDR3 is TGTGCCTGGAGTGCTTCAGGGTTAAGGGGCTACACCTTC. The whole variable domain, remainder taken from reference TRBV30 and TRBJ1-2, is SQTIHQWPATLVQPVGSPLSLECTVEGTSNPNLYWYRQAAGRGLQLLFYSVGIGQISSEVPQNLSASRPQDRQFILSSKKLLLSDSGFYLCAWSASGLRGYTFGSGTRLTVV.

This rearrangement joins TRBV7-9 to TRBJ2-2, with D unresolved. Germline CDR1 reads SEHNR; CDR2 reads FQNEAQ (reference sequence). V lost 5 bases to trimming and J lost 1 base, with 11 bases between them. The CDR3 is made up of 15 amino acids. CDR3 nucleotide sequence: TGTGCCAGCAGCCCCGGTGGGAAGAACACCGGGGAGCTGTTTTTT. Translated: CASSPGGKNTGELFF.

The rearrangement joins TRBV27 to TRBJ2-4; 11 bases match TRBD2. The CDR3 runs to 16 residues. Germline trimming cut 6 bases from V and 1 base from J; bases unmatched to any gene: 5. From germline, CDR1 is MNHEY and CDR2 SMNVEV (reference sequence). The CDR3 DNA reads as TGTGCCAGCAGACGACTAGCGGGATATGCCAAAAACATTCAGTACTTC. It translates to CASRRLAGYAKNIQYF.

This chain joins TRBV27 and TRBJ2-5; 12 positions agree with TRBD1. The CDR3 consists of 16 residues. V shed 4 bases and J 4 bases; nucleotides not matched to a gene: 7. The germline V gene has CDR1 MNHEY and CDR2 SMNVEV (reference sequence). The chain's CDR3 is CASSSTGTGGRETQYF. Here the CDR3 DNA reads TGTGCCAGCAGTTCCACCGGGACAGGGGGCCGAGAGACCCAGTACTTC.

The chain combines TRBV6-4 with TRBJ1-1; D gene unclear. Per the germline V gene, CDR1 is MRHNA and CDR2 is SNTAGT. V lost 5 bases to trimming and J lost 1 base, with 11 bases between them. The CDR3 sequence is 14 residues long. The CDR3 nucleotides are TGTGCCAGCAGTCCCTCCGGGTCGAACACTGAAGCTTTCTTT. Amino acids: CASSPSGSNTEAFF.

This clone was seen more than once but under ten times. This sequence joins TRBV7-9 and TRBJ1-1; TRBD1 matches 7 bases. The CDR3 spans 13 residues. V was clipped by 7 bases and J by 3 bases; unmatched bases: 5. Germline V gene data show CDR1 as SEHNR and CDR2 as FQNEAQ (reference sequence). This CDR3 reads CASIDRVHTEAFF. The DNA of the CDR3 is TGTGCCAGCATCGACAGGGTGCACACTGAAGCTTTCTTT. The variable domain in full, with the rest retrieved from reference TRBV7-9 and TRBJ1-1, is DTGVSQNPRHKITKRGQNVTFRCDPISEHNRLYWYRQTLGQGPEFLTYFQNEAQLEKSRLLSDRFSAERPKGSFSTLEIQRTEQGDSAMYLCASIDRVHTEAFFGQGTRLTVV.